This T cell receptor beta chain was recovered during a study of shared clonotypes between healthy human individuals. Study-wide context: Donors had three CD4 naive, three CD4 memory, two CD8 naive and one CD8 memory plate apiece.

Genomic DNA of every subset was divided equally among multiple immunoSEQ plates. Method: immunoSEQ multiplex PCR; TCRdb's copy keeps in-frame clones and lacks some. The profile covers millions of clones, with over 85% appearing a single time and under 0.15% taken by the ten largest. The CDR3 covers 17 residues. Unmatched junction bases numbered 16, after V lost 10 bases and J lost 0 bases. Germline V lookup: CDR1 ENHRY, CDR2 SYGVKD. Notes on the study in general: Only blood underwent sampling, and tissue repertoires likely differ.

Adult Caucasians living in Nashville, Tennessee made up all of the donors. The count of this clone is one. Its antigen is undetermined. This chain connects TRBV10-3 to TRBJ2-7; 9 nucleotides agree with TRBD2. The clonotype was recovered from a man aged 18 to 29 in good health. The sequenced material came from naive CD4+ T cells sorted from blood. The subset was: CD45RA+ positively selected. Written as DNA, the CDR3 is TGTGCCACCCGCCTCCACCCTAGCGGGACCCTCTCCTACGAGCAGTACTTC. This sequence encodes CATRLHPSGTLSYEQYF.